One sample yielded the 22 T cell receptor beta chains listed below, sequenced in a study of T cells in Graves' hyperthyroidism and ophthalmopathy. Authors of the study amplified TCR beta CDR3 regions from RNA transcripts. The HTBI primer set served for first-round RT-PCR of the TCR CDR3. TCRdb ran MiXCR on the multiplex PCR reads and lists one entry per CDR3 protein. This sample has about 320,000 distinct CDR3 sequences, with roughly 17% found just once. Sequenced sample: blood. These TCRs come from a man aged 25-45 years with Graves' hyperthyroidism.

This clonotype was picked up one time. The V gene is TRBV5-1, the J gene TRBJ1-2; 9 positions match TRBD1. With 3 bases clipped from V and 2 bases from J, the junction kept 5 bases outside the gene matches. The CDR3 totals 15 residues. Germline CDR1 is SGHRS and CDR2 is YFSETQ. The CDR3 bases are TGCGCCAGCAGCTCATCCGGGACAGGGAACTATGGCTACACCTTC. It yields the protein CASSSSGTGNYGYTF.

This clonotype was observed a handful of times. CDR3: CASSQDRAEAFF. DNA for the CDR3: TGCGCCAGCAGCCAAGATCGGGCAGAAGCTTTCTTT. The rearrangement uses TRBV4-1 and TRBJ1-1; D gene uncertain. V was clipped by 0 bases and J by 8 bases, with 7 bases between them. CDR3 length equals 12 residues. Germline V gene sequence: CDR1 MGHRA, CDR2 YSYEKL.

This clonotype was found many times. V usage is TRBV28 and J usage is TRBJ2-1; perhaps TRBD2 as D (6 bases). Trimming stripped 2 bases from V and 6 bases from J, with 8 bases between. The CDR3 totals 13 residues. CDR1 MDHEN and CDR2 SYDVKM come from the germline V gene. CDR3 residues: CASSLVAVNEQFF. The CDR3 bases are TGTGCCAGCAGTTTAGTAGCGGTCAATGAGCAGTTCTTC.

This clonotype appeared many times. The V call is TRBV30, the J call TRBJ1-2; unclear D gene. Trimming took off 5 bases at V and 5 bases at J, with 18 bases between the two ends. CDR3 length: 14 amino acids. CDR1 and CDR2 from the germline V gene are GTSNPN and SVGIG (reference sequence). The CDR3 nucleotides are TGTGCCTGGGAGTCATCCGACGGCCCGTATGGCTACACCTTC. Translated, it gives CAWESSDGPYGYTF.

The rearrangement uses TRBV5-6 and TRBJ1-5, with 7 bases matching TRBD1. This CDR3 region has 13 residues. Germline values: CDR1 SGHDT, CDR2 YYEEEE. V lost 3 bases, J lost 7 bases, and 4 bases stayed unmatched. Here the CDR3 DNA reads TGTGCCAGCAGCTCGGGACAGCGGCAGCCCCAGCATTTT. This encodes CASSSGQRQPQHF.

The rearrangement joins TRBV20-1 to TRBJ2-3; 11 nucleotides line up with TRBD2. V lost 6 bases and J lost 1; bases outside the gene matches: 15. The CDR3 is made up of 18 amino acids. CDR1 is DFQATT, CDR2 SNEGSKA, per germline (reference sequence). CDR3: CSAVDLAGGPGGTDTQYF. For the CDR3, the DNA is TGCAGTGCGGTCGACTTAGCGGGAGGGCCGGGGGGCACAGATACGCAGTATTTT.

This clonotype was seen more than once but under ten times. The V gene is TRBV4-1, the J gene TRBJ2-1, with no clear D. V was pared by 0 bases and J by 10 bases, with 7 bases between. CDR1 is MGHRA and CDR2 is YSYEKL in the germline V gene. The CDR3 covers 12 residues. Here the CDR3 reads CASSQDYMEQFF. The DNA of the CDR3 is TGCGCCAGCAGCCAAGATTACATGGAGCAGTTCTTC.

At least ten counts were recorded for this clonotype. The V call is TRBV3-1, the J call TRBJ2-1; D perhaps matches TRBD1 (6 bases). The CDR3 length is 12 residues. Germline assignment: CDR1 LGHDT and CDR2 YNNKEL (reference sequence). Trimming pared 8 bases from V and 8 bases from J, leaving 13 bases between. The CDR3 DNA sequence: TGTGCCAGCGGCTGGGGGCCCCATGAGCAGTTCTTC. This sequence encodes CASGWGPHEQFF.

The chain has TRBV3-1 and TRBJ2-7, with 7 bases fitting TRBD2. From germline, CDR1 is LGHDT and CDR2 YNNKEL (reference sequence). The CDR3 consists of 18 residues. With 4 bases clipped from V and 2 bases from J, the junction kept 17 bases outside the gene matches. CDR3 sequence reads: CASSLRKDQRELTYEQYF. For the CDR3, the DNA is TGTGCCAGCAGCCTTCGAAAAGACCAGCGGGAACTCACCTACGAGCAGTACTTC.

This sequence joins TRBV10-2 and TRBJ2-1, with 7 bases identical to TRBD2. The CDR3 consists of 12 residues. In germline, CDR1 is WSHSY, CDR2 SAAADI. Trimming at V came to 8 bases and at J to 8 bases, leaving 6 bases not matched to a gene. In nucleotides, the CDR3 is TGCGCCAGCGGGAGGGGCTGGCATGAGCAGTTCTTC. Its translation is CASGRGWHEQFF.

This chain connects TRBV12-3 or TRBV12-4 to TRBJ2-3; unclear D gene. The CDR3 loop spans 11 amino acids. V was clipped by 3 bases and J by 11 bases, with 9 bases between them. This CDR3 reads CASSLKFMQYF. In nucleotides, the CDR3 is TGTGCCAGCAGTTTGAAGTTTATGCAGTATTTT.

This clonotype occurred a few times. The chain joins TRBV19 to TRBJ1-2; D is possibly TRBD1 (5 bases). The CDR3 has 13 residues. The V gene's germline CDR1 is LNHDA and CDR2 SQIVND (reference sequence). The V end was cut by 4 bases, the J end by 4 bases, with 10 bases between. CDR3 loop: CASSSTGLYGYTF. The CDR3 coding sequence is TGTGCCAGTAGTAGCACGGGACTCTATGGCTACACCTTC.

To note about this clonotype: Since a much larger clone is just one base distant, this may be a read error. This chain joins TRBV5-6 and TRBJ2-2; 13 bases are a match to TRBD2. CDR1 SGHDT and CDR2 YYEEEE come from the germline V gene. CDR3 length equals 17 residues. CDR3 region: CASSPGLAGPNTGEPFF. CDR3 nucleotides: TGTGCCAGCAGCCCGGGACTAGCGGGACCGAACACCGGGGAGCCGTTTTTT.

This clonotype was counted at least ten times. The chain joins TRBV2 to TRBJ2-7, with 9 nucleotides matching TRBD2. Germline values: CDR1 SNHLY, CDR2 FYNNEI. The CDR3 length is 16 residues. V gave up 0 bases and J gave up 3 bases; unmatched junction bases: 6. The CDR3 sequence is CASSEARSGRIYEQYF. The DNA for the CDR3 is TGTGCCAGCAGTGAAGCGCGTAGCGGGAGAATCTACGAGCAGTACTTC.

This clonotype was recorded at least ten times. The chain couples TRBV9 to TRBJ1-1; D is possibly TRBD1 (5 bases). V lost 6 bases to trimming and J lost 4 bases, with 16 bases between them. Looked up from germline, CDR1 is SGDLS and CDR2 is YYNGEE. This CDR3 is built from 14 residues. This CDR3 reads CASTRDGGFTEAFF. CDR3 bases: TGTGCCAGCACCAGGGACGGGGGATTCACTGAAGCTTTCTTT.

This clonotype was recorded many times. The chain recombines TRBV2 with TRBJ2-2; D perhaps matches TRBD2 (6 bases). Trimming stripped 2 bases from V and 5 bases from J, with 12 bases between. Germline CDR1 is SNHLY and CDR2 is FYNNEI. The CDR3 is made up of 15 amino acids. The CDR3 nucleotides are TGTGCCAGCAGTGAACCCGGGGGTCGGACCGGGGAGCTGTTTTTT. Translated, it gives CASSEPGGRTGELFF.

The chain carries TRBV29-1 and TRBJ2-1; D possibly uses TRBD1 or TRBD2 (5 bases each). Deletions cut 3 bases from V and 3 bases from J, with 21 bases between. The length of the CDR3 is 17 residues. The germline gives CDR1 SQVTM, CDR2 ANQGSEA. This chain's CDR3 is CSVDMWVSGRIYNEQFF. Here the CDR3 DNA reads TGCAGCGTTGACATGTGGGTTTCGGGACGGATCTACAATGAGCAGTTCTTC.

The chain links TRBV27 to TRBJ2-3; tentatively, D is TRBD2 (5 bases). V lost 6 bases to trimming and J lost 2 bases, with 12 bases between them. Germline lookup yields CDR1 MNHEY and CDR2 SMNVEV (reference sequence). The CDR3 sequence is 14 residues long. CDR3 sequence reads: CASRWPGSTDTQYF. The DNA of the CDR3 is TGTGCCAGCAGGTGGCCGGGGTCCACAGATACGCAGTATTTT.

This chain joins TRBV28 and TRBJ1-5; no clear D. The CDR3 runs 15 residues. V was clipped by 6 bases and J by 2 bases, with 14 bases between them. CDR1 and CDR2 from the germline V gene are MDHEN and SYDVKM. CDR3 amino acids: CASRNLHGRNQPQHF. The CDR3 nucleotides read TGTGCCAGCAGAAACCTCCATGGACGCAATCAGCCCCAGCATTTT.

This clonotype has more than one count but fewer than ten. The rearrangement links TRBV5-1 to TRBJ1-3; no clear D. Trimming cost V 3 bases and J 2 bases, with 6 bases left between them. The CDR3 totals 13 residues. Germline V gene sequence: CDR1 SGHRS, CDR2 YFSETQ. The CDR3 nucleotides read TGCGCCAGCAGCTCCCTCCCTGGAAACACCATATATTTT. Encoded protein: CASSSLPGNTIYF.

This clonotype was observed many times. The chain carries TRBV18 and TRBJ2-3; D tentatively fits TRBD1 or TRBD2 (6 bases each). V gave up 6 bases and J gave up 2 bases, with 12 bases separating them. CDR1 KGHSH and CDR2 LQKENI come from the germline V gene. This CDR3 is built from 14 residues. CDR3 coding DNA: TGTGCCAGCTCCGAGGGGGGCTTCACAGATACGCAGTATTTT. This translates into CASSEGGFTDTQYF.

This clonotype has a count of ten or more. J is TRBJ1-2 and V is TRBV19; D gene ambiguous. This CDR3 is built from 12 residues. From germline, CDR1 is LNHDA and CDR2 SQIVND (reference sequence). Trimming cost V 7 bases and J 8 bases, with 14 bases left between them. CDR3 DNA: TGTGCCAGTACTCGCGAGGCGGGAGGCTACACCTTC. It yields the protein CASTREAGGYTF.